Following are 23 T cell receptor beta chains from one sample sequenced in a study of blood T cell repertoires in COVID-19. Some clones are missing from TCRdb's copy, which holds only in-frame ones; the method was immunoSEQ multiplex PCR. The sample consists of about 130,000 clones, 65% to 90% of them appearing once. Material: peripheral blood. Receptors were obtained from an elderly woman with acute or convalescent COVID-19.

In nucleotides, the CDR3 is TGTGCCAGTAGTATAGATCGAAGCGGACAGTCGGCTGACACTGAAGCTTTCTTT. As protein: CASSIDRSGQSADTEAFF. J is TRBJ1-1 and V is TRBV19; possible D gene TRBD1, 6 bases. The CDR3 is made up of 18 amino acids. Germline assignment: CDR1 LNHDA and CDR2 SQIVND (reference sequence). V was pared by 0 bases and J by 3 bases, with 20 bases between.

This clone was counted once. The chain has TRBV5-1 and TRBJ1-1; 7 nucleotides line up with TRBD1. Trimming cost V 1 base and J 2 bases; bases outside gene matches: 5. Germline assignment: CDR1 SGHRS and CDR2 YFSETQ. The CDR3 totals 15 residues. The CDR3 here is CASSLLGTDNTEAFF. The CDR3 DNA is TGCGCCAGCAGCTTGCTAGGGACAGATAACACTGAAGCTTTCTTT.

The chain has TRBV4-2 and TRBJ2-1, with 7 bases aligning to TRBD1. Trimming removed 0 bases from V and 6 bases from J; junction bases left unmatched: 8. The CDR3 covers 16 residues. Germline lookup yields CDR1 LGHNA and CDR2 YNFKEQ. CDR3 loop: CASSQDGARGSNEQFF. CDR3 nucleotides: TGTGCCAGCAGCCAAGATGGGGCCAGGGGGAGCAATGAGCAGTTCTTC.

V usage is TRBV5-6 and J usage is TRBJ2-7; D might be TRBD1 (5 bases). Germline lookup yields CDR1 SGHDT and CDR2 YYEEEE. The CDR3 is 14 amino acids. V lost 2 bases and J lost 2, with 11 bases in between. CDR3 sequence (DNA): TGTGCCAGCAGCTTTAAGACAGAAGCCTACGAGCAGTACGTC. This sequence encodes CASSFKTEAYEQYV.

The J gene is TRBJ1-2, the V gene TRBV9, with TRBD1 matching 7 bases. CDR1 is SGDLS and CDR2 is YYNGEE in the germline V gene. The CDR3 is made up of 15 amino acids. Trimming at V came to 2 bases and at J to 5 bases, leaving 9 bases not matched to a gene. CDR3 nucleotides: TGTGCCAGCAGCGTTGGTGGGACAGAATTATATGGCTACACCTTC. It encodes CASSVGGTELYGYTF.

The chain couples TRBV6-6 to TRBJ1-1; 8 bases line up with TRBD1. J was trimmed by 6 bases and V by 7 bases; bases with no gene match: 13. This CDR3 comprises 15 residues. Germline CDR1 MNHNY, CDR2 SVGAGI (reference sequence). This chain's CDR3 is CASNTRTGLVPEAFF. For the CDR3, the DNA is TGTGCCAGCAACACCCGGACAGGGTTGGTCCCTGAAGCTTTCTTT.

Points on this clone: Within the sample, other DNA sequences also encode this same CDR3. CDR3 protein: CASSAQVNTEAFF. The CDR3, as DNA: TGCGCCAGCAGCGCCCAGGTGAACACTGAAGCTTTCTTT. This rearrangement joins TRBV5-1 to TRBJ1-1; D unclear. Germline loops: CDR1 SGHRS, CDR2 YFSETQ. The V gene lost 4 bases and the J gene lost 0 bases, with 7 bases spanning the gap. The CDR3 sequence is 13 residues long.

The rearrangement links TRBV4-2 to TRBJ1-2, with 10 bases matching TRBD1. The V gene's germline CDR1 is LGHNA and CDR2 YNFKEQ. This CDR3 spans 16 amino acids. J lost 7 bases, V lost 0 bases, and 8 bases had no gene match. For the CDR3, the DNA is TGTGCCAGCAGCCAAGAGGACAGGGGGGCGTCCTTTGGCTACACCTTC. This sequence encodes CASSQEDRGASFGYTF.

This clone was found a few times. As DNA, the CDR3 is TGTGCCAGCAGTTACTTGGGGGGGGACACCGGGGAGCTGTTTTTT. This encodes CASSYLGGDTGELFF. This chain joins TRBV6-6 and TRBJ2-2; 7 bases align to TRBD2. There are 15 residues in the CDR3. In germline, CDR1 is MNHNY, CDR2 SVGAGI (reference sequence). The V segment lost 1 base and the J segment 3 bases; nucleotides outside the gene matches: 2.

The chain carries TRBV7-9 and TRBJ1-4, with a weak D call TRBD1 (5 bases). Germline CDR1 SEHNR, CDR2 FQNEAQ (reference sequence). Trimming stripped 10 bases from V and 6 bases from J, with 15 bases between. The CDR3 contains 13 residues. The DNA of the CDR3 is TGTGCCACCCAGGGTACTGGAGATGAAAAACTGTTTTTT. It codes for CATQGTGDEKLFF.

The chain recombines TRBV27 with TRBJ2-2, with a tentative D call TRBD2 (5 bases). Germline CDR1 reads MNHEY; CDR2 reads SMNVEV (reference sequence). The CDR3 has 16 residues. Trimming took off 3 bases at V and 5 bases at J, with 16 bases between the two ends. CDR3 sequence: CASSLVFGVRTGELFF. The CDR3 nucleotides are TGTGCCAGCAGTTTGGTGTTCGGGGTCAGGACCGGGGAGCTGTTTTTT.

Details on this clone: It is likely a read error, because the conserved phenylalanine at the end of the CDR3 is missing. It is unclear where the CDR3 begins or ends on the DNA, so no DNA is shown, and the CDR3 is as TCRdb lists it. The rearrangement links TRBV7-9 to TRBJ2-7; TRBD2 is the table's D call, not checked against the DNA. Ends included, the CDR3 has 9 residues. Germline CDR1 is SEHNR and CDR2 is FQNEAQ (reference sequence). The CDR3 sequence: CASSLARGS.

This clone was seen more than once but under ten times. This chain connects TRBV28 to TRBJ2-7, with 10 bases matching TRBD1. This CDR3 region has 13 residues. The trim removed 4 bases at V and 12 bases at J, leaving 9 bases unmatched. Germline values: CDR1 MDHEN, CDR2 SYDVKM. In nucleotides, the CDR3 is TGTGCCAGCAGTTCGGGGACAGGGGCGGCGGGGTACGTC. Translated, it gives CASSSGTGAAGYV.

J is TRBJ2-5 and V is TRBV5-1; TRBD2 aligns across 12 bases. V was pared by 4 bases and J by 0 bases, with 4 bases of the junction left unmatched. In germline, CDR1 is SGHRS, CDR2 YFSETQ. This CDR3 is 16 amino acids long. CDR3 in amino acids: CASSTGLAGNQETQYF. Here the CDR3 DNA reads TGCGCCAGCAGCACCGGACTAGCGGGGAACCAAGAGACCCAGTACTTC.

This sequence joins TRBV18 and TRBJ2-7, with TRBD1 matching 9 bases. The trim removed 6 bases at V and 3 bases at J, leaving 3 bases unmatched. The CDR3 has 13 residues. The germline V gene encodes CDR1 KGHSH and CDR2 LQKENI. CDR3 DNA: TGTGCCAGCTCGACAGGGGGGAACTACGAGCAGTACTTC. Amino acid sequence: CASSTGGNYEQYF.

The chain is built from TRBV19 and TRBJ2-1, with TRBD2 matching over 10 bases. Trimming took 2 bases from V and 6 from J; bases not matched to a gene: 4. The germline gives CDR1 LNHDA, CDR2 SQIVND (reference sequence). This CDR3 spans 15 amino acids. This CDR3 reads CASSINQRGGNEQFF. The CDR3 DNA reads as TGTGCCAGTAGTATAAATCAGCGGGGGGGCAATGAGCAGTTCTTC.

The chain joins TRBV9 to TRBJ2-6; maybe TRBD1 (5 bases). CDR3 size: 17 residues. Per germline, CDR1 SGDLS and CDR2 YYNGEE. Trimming left V 0 bases short and J 0 bases short, with 10 bases between. In DNA form, the CDR3 reads TGTGCCAGCAGCGTAGGTGACAGTATCTCTGGGGCCAACGTCCTGACTTTC. It codes for CASSVGDSISGANVLTF.

This clone was observed once. The rearrangement uses TRBV5-1 and TRBJ1-6; TRBD1 matches at 7 bases. CDR1 is SGHRS, CDR2 YFSETQ, per germline. Germline trimming cut 3 bases from V and 8 bases from J; bases unmatched to any gene: 5. The CDR3 length is 14 residues. The CDR3 spells CASSWRQGDSPLHF. In DNA form, the CDR3 reads TGCGCCAGCAGCTGGCGACAGGGCGATTCACCCCTCCACTTT.

The V call is TRBV28, the J call TRBJ1-5; possible D gene TRBD1, 5 bases. Trimming removed 6 bases at V and 6 bases at J, with 18 bases between. The germline CDR1 and CDR2 sequences are MDHEN and SYDVKM. The CDR3 has 15 residues. The CDR3 is CASRTAAGPSQPQHF. The DNA of the CDR3 is TGTGCCAGCAGGACTGCGGCGGGGCCCAGTCAGCCCCAGCATTTT. The variable domain in full, with the rest retrieved from reference TRBV28 and TRBJ1-5, is DVKVTQSSRYLVKRTGEKVFLECVQDMDHENMFWYRQDPGLGLRLIYFSYDVKMKEKGDIPEGYSVSREKKERFSLILESASTNQTSMYLCASRTAAGPSQPQHFGDGTRLSIL.

This chain connects TRBV15 to TRBJ2-7; D is uncertain. The CDR3 spans 15 residues. V was shortened by 0 bases and J by 2 bases, with 11 bases between the two germline ends. Germline V gives CDR1 LNHNV, CDR2 YYDKDF (reference sequence). The CDR3 bases are TGTGCCACCAGCAGAGATCGGTCACCTACCTACGAGCAGTACTTC. It codes for CATSRDRSPTYEQYF.

The chain has TRBV5-1 and TRBJ1-4; D is perhaps TRBD1 (6 bases). The germline CDR1 and CDR2 sequences are SGHRS and YFSETQ. This CDR3 contains 15 residues. Deletions cut 4 bases from V and 3 bases from J, with 13 bases between. The CDR3: CASSIQTGSNEKLFF. In DNA form, the CDR3 reads TGCGCCAGCAGCATCCAGACAGGATCTAATGAAAAACTGTTTTTT.

The chain joins TRBV6-5 to TRBJ1-5; no reliable D call. This CDR3 has 14 residues. Trimming removed 4 bases from V and 9 bases from J, with 16 bases in between. Germline CDR1 and CDR2: MNHEY and SVGAGI. Here the CDR3 reads CASSSFEPGRPQHF. CDR3 DNA sequence: TGTGCCAGCAGTTCCTTTGAACCGGGTAGGCCCCAGCATTTT.

The CDR3 loop is CATFRTSRAITEAFF. The CDR3 nucleotides read TGTGCCACCTTTCGAACCAGCAGAGCGATCACTGAAGCTTTCTTT. This chain connects TRBV6-5 to TRBJ1-1; D gene uncertain. V lost 10 bases and J 4 bases, leaving 22 bases between the germline ends. Per the germline V gene, CDR1 is MNHEY and CDR2 is SVGAGI. The CDR3 consists of 15 residues.